The rows below give T cell receptor beta chains drawn from one sample of a study of T-cell reconstitution after alpha-beta-depleted transplantation in children. TCRdb passed the PCR reads through MiXCR, listing each CDR3 protein once. Of approximately 400,000 distinct CDR3 sequences listed, roughly 11% are singletons. Source: PBMCs from the stem cell graft donor, taken from the stem cell graft. Receptor source: a human donor who donated a stem cell graft to a child with acute myeloid leukemia. The CDR3 runs from the conserved cysteine through the conserved F or W. The D gene is left open where the match is weak. Where a row states a size, it is once, few, many or the class of an expanded clone; other rows omit it.

>TRBJ2-3|TRBV5-1|NA|NA
CASSLEKEGDTQYF
TGCGCCAGCAGCCTGGAAAAGGAGGGGGATACGCAGTATTTT
>TRBJ2-1|TRBV2|NA|NA
CASSVGPSNEQFF
TGTGCCAGCAGCGTAGGGCCTAGCAATGAGCAGTTCTTC
>TRBJ1-1|TRBV7-8|NA|NA
CASSFIVSAEAFF
TGTGCCAGCAGCTTCATAGTGAGCGCTGAAGCTTTCTTT
>TRBJ2-3|TRBV3-1|NA|NA
CASSQTSSDTQYF
TGTGCCAGCAGCCAAACTAGTTCAGATACGCAGTATTTT
>TRBJ2-1|TRBV20-1|NA|TRBD2
CSARDSTSGSSYNEQFF
TGCAGTGCTAGAGACTCCACTAGCGGGAGCTCCTACAATGAGCAGTTCTTC
>TRBJ2-6|TRBV10-1|few|NA
CAPPGSQGFAGANVLTF
TGCGCCCCCCCAGGGAGCCAGGGTTTTGCGGGGGCCAACGTCCTGACTTTC
>TRBJ2-5|TRBV29-1|few|TRBD1
CSGTGAQETQYF
TGCAGCGGCACAGGGGCGCAAGAGACCCAGTACTTC
>TRBJ2-1|TRBV4-1|many|TRBD2
CASSQKGLAGGQHYNEQFF
TGCGCCAGCAGCCAAAAGGGACTAGCGGGGGGGCAGCACTACAATGAGCAGTTCTTC
>TRBJ1-5|TRBV12-3/TRBV12-4|many|TRBD1
CASRPGQGPNQPQHF
TGTGCCAGCAGACCCGGACAGGGACCTAATCAGCCCCAGCATTTT
>TRBJ2-2|TRBV4-2|many|NA
CASSQDSGAGELFF
TGTGCCAGCAGCCAAGATTCGGGAGCCGGGGAGCTGTTTTTT
>TRBJ1-6|TRBV20-1|NA|TRBD1
CSARDPTGADNSPLHF
TGCAGTGCTAGAGATCCGACAGGGGCCGATAATTCACCCCTCCACTTT
>TRBJ1-1|TRBV10-3|NA|TRBD1
CAISVGRQGMNTEAFF
TGTGCCATCAGTGTTGGGAGACAGGGGATGAACACTGAAGCTTTCTTT
>TRBJ2-2|TRBV12-3/TRBV12-4|NA|NA
CASSKGSGTGELFF
TGTGCCAGCAGTAAGGGGTCGGGCACCGGGGAGCTGTTTTTT
>TRBJ2-5|TRBV15|few|TRBD1
CATSRDRGRGETQYF
TGTGCCACCAGCAGGGACAGGGGTAGGGGAGAGACCCAGTACTTC
>TRBJ2-3|TRBV6-2/TRBV6-3|few|TRBD2
CASRQRTSAPDTQYF
TGTGCCAGCAGACAACGGACTAGTGCCCCAGATACGCAGTATTTT
>TRBJ2-3|TRBV3-1|NA|NA
CASSHPLGQASTDTQYF
TGTGCCAGCAGCCACCCCTTAGGGCAGGCGAGCACAGATACGCAGTATTTT
>TRBJ2-2|TRBV7-2|many|NA
CASRSGPGELFF
TGTGCCAGCAGATCGGGGCCCGGGGAGCTGTTTTTT
>TRBJ2-1|TRBV9|many|TRBD2
CASSVLAGALDEQFF
TGTGCCAGCAGCGTGCTAGCGGGAGCCTTGGATGAGCAGTTCTTC
>TRBJ2-1|TRBV27|few|NA
CASSSGTLYNEQFF
TGTGCCAGCAGTTCCGGGACACTCTACAATGAGCAGTTCTTC
>TRBJ2-3|TRBV5-1|few|NA
CASKRVFTDTQYF
TGCGCCAGCAAGAGAGTCTTCACAGATACGCAGTATTTT
>TRBJ1-2|TRBV7-2|NA|NA
CASSLVPPERNYGYTF
TGTGCCAGCAGCTTAGTCCCCCCCGAGAGGAACTATGGCTACACCTTC
>TRBJ2-3|TRBV7-2|many|NA
CASSLAGARNTDTQYF
TGTGCCAGCAGCTTAGCGGGGGCGCGCAACACAGATACGCAGTATTTT
>TRBJ2-1|TRBV20-1|NA|NA
CSASGDKYNEQFF
TGCAGTGCTAGTGGCGACAAGTACAATGAGCAGTTCTTC